This T cell receptor (beta chain) was identified in a study of blood T cell repertoires in COVID-19. Clones were sequenced by immunoSEQ multiplex PCR, and TCRdb holds only the in-frame ones, with some missing. This table has tens of thousands of clones, 65% to 90% appearing once. This CDR3 contains 15 residues. CDR1 MNHEY and CDR2 SVGAGI come from the germline V gene. Trimming took 4 bases from V and 0 from J; bases not matched to a gene: 5. The chain employs TRBV6-5 and TRBJ1-2; 7 bases fit TRBD1. This clonotype originated in a woman older than 75 with acute or convalescent COVID-19. Sequencing was done on a sample of peripheral blood. The CDR3 coding sequence is TGTGCCAGCAGTTGGGACAGCCGAGCTAACTATGGCTACACCTTC. Translating gives CASSWDSRANYGYTF.